These 6 T cell receptor beta chains came from one sample sequenced in a study of T cell repertoires in cytomegalovirus infection. TCRdb re-derived calls from the reads in MiXCR, one entry per CDR3 protein. The repertoire holds hundreds of thousands of distinct CDR3 sequences, with around 9.5% as singletons. The specimen sequenced was PBMCs. These TCRs come from a human donor in good health (CMV status not recorded). Some clones in this sample may be carry-over from other donors' samples.

The sample holds a few counts of this clonotype. This sequence joins TRBV4-2 and TRBJ2-7, with D tentatively TRBD1 (5 bases). This CDR3 is 17 amino acids long. Trimming removed 0 bases at V and 6 bases at J, with 21 bases between. Germline V gene data show CDR1 as LGHNA and CDR2 as YNFKEQ. DNA for the CDR3: TGTGCCAGCAGCCAAGATCCGCTGGCAGGGATCTCTAGCGAGCAGTACTTC. This codes for CASSQDPLAGISSEQYF.

The table lists this clonotype with a few counts. The J gene is TRBJ2-5, the V gene TRBV12-3 or TRBV12-4; D unclear. Trimming removed 5 bases from V and 5 bases from J, with 9 bases in between. This CDR3 region has 12 residues. CDR3 sequence: CASSLSTETQYF. CDR3 DNA sequence: TGTGCCAGCAGTCTTTCCACGGAGACCCAGTACTTC.

This clonotype was counted at least ten times. The rearrangement joins TRBV28 to TRBJ2-6, with TRBD1 identical over 9 bases. CDR3 length equals 20 residues. Germline-derived CDR1 and CDR2 are MDHEN and SYDVKM. V lost 3 bases to trimming and J lost 2 bases; unmatched junction nucleotides: 14. In DNA form, the CDR3 reads TGTGCCAGCAGTTTCCGGGTCCCGGGACAGGGACTGGCTGGGGCCAACGTCCTGACTTTC. Amino acids: CASSFRVPGQGLAGANVLTF. The variable domain in full, completed from reference TRBV28 and TRBJ2-6, reads DVKVTQSSRYLVKRTGEKVFLECVQDMDHENMFWYRQDPGLGLRLIYFSYDVKMKEKGDIPEGYSVSREKKERFSLILESASTNQTSMYLCASSFRVPGQGLAGANVLTFGAGSRLTVL.

V usage is TRBV5-5 and J usage is TRBJ2-5, with D unclear. Germline loops: CDR1 SGHKS, CDR2 YYEKEE (reference sequence). V was shortened by 0 bases and J by 4 bases, with 16 bases between the two germline ends. The length of the CDR3 is 16 residues. CDR3 DNA sequence: TGTGCCAGCAGCTTGGGGGGATCCTCTGTCGGAGAGACCCAGTACTTC. Its translation is CASSLGGSSVGETQYF.

The CDR3 here is CASSLPRDSRRKLFF. The DNA of the CDR3 is TGTGCCAGCAGCTTACCCCGGGACAGTAGGCGAAAACTGTTTTTT. The genes are TRBV11-2 and TRBJ1-4; 7 bases fit TRBD1. The CDR3 is 15 residues long. The germline V gene has CDR1 SGHAT and CDR2 FQNNGV. The J segment lost 10 bases and the V segment lost 2 bases, leaving 10 bases of the junction unmatched.

The V gene is TRBV23-1, the J gene TRBJ2-7, with D possibly matching TRBD2 (6 bases). TRBV23-1 is an open reading frame whose function is uncertain. The CDR3 loop spans 17 amino acids. The ends were cut back, 4 bases at V and 6 bases at J, with 25 bases in the middle. CDR3 sequence (DNA): TGCGCCAGCAGTCCCTCCGGAGGGGAACTCCCCTCGGCCGAGCAGTACTTC. Translating it yields CASSPSGGELPSAEQYF.